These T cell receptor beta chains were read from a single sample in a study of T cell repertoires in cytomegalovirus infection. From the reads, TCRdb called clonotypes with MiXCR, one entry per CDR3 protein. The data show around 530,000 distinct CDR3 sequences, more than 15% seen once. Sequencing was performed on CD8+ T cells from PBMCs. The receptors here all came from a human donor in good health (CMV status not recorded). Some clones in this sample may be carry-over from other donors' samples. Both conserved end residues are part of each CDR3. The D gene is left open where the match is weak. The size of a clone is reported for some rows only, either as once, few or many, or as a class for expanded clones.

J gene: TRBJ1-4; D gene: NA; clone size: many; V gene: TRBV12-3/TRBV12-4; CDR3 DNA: TGTGCCACTCCCCGGGACGGCAAAATTGCAACTAATGAAAAACTGTTTTTT; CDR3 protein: CATPRDGKIATNEKLFF
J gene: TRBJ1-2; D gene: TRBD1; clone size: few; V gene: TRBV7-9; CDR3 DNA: TGTGCCAGCAGCTTAGGTTCAGGGGGCTCTAACTATGGCTACACCTTC; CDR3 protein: CASSLGSGGSNYGYTF
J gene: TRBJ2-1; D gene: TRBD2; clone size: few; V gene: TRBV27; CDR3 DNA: TGTGCCAGCAGGCTCTCAACGGGGGGGGTCTACAATGAGCAGTTCTTC; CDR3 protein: CASRLSTGGVYNEQFF
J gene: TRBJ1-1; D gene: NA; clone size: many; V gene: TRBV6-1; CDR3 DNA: TGTGCCAGCGTTTGGAACACTGAAGCTTTCTTT; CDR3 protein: CASVWNTEAFF
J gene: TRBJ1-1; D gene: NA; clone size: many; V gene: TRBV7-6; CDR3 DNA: TGTGCCAGCAGCTTGCCCGAGGGGAACACTGAAGCTTTCTTT; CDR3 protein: CASSLPEGNTEAFF
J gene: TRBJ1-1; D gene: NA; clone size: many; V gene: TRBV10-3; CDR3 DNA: TGTGCCATCAGTGAGACCATACAGGGAAGTTACACTGAAGCTTTCTTT; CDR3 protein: CAISETIQGSYTEAFF
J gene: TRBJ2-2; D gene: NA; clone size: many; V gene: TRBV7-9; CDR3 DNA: TGTGCCAGCAGCCCCGGCGGTGGATTCGGGGAGCTGTTTTTT; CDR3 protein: CASSPGGGFGELFF
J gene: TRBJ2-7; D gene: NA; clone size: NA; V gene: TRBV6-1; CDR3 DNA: TGTGCCAGCGGGCCCGAGCAGTACTTC; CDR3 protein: CASGPEQYF
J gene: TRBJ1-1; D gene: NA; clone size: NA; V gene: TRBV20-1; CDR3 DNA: TGCAGTGCCCCTTCGTTCAGGAGGGTGAACACTGAAGCTTTCTTT; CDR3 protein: CSAPSFRRVNTEAFF
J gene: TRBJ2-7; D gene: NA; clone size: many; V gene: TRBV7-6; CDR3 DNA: TGTGCCAGCAGCTTAGCTTTTTCATCGGGTTACGAGCAGTACTTC; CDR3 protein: CASSLAFSSGYEQYF
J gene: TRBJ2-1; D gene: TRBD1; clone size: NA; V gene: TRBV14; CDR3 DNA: TGTGCCAGCAGCCAGGCCTGGACAGGGGGTGACAATGAGCAGTTCTTC; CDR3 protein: CASSQAWTGGDNEQFF
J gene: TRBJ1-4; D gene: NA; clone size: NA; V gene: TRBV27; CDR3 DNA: TGTGCCAGCAGTTTAAAGGCCCTTGGAAATGAAAAACTGTTTTTT; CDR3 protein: CASSLKALGNEKLFF
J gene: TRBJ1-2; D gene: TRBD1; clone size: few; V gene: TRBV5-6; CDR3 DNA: TGTGCCAGCAGCCACGGGACAGGGGGCGTCCCCATCTATGGCTACACCTTC; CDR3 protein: CASSHGTGGVPIYGYTF
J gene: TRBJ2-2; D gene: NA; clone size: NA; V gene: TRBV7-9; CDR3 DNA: TGTGCCAGCAGCTCAAGCGCCGGGGGAACTGAGGCCGGGGAGCTGTTTTTT; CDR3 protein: CASSSSAGGTEAGELFF
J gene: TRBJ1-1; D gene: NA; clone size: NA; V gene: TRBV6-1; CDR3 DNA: TGTGCCAGCAGACCCGGAGAACATGAAGCTTTCTTT; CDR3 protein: CASRPGEHEAFF
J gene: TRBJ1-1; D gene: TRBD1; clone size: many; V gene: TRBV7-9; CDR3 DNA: TGTGCCAGCAGCCTGACAGGGGACGGTACTGAAGCTTTCTTT; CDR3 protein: CASSLTGDGTEAFF
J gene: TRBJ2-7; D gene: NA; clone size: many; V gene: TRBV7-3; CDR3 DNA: TGTGCCAGCAGCTCCAACTACGGCTACGAGCAGTACTTC; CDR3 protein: CASSSNYGYEQYF
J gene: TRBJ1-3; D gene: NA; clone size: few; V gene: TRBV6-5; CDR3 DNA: TGTGCCAGCAGCCCAGAGGGTTTGAGCTCTGGAAACACCATATATTTT; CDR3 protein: CASSPEGLSSGNTIYF
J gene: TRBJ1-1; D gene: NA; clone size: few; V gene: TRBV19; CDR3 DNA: TGTGCCAGTAGTATCCCCTACAGGGACACTGAAGCTTTCTTT; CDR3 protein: CASSIPYRDTEAFF
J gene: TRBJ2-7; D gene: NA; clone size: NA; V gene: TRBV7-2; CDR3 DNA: TGTGCCAGAAGCTTAGAATTCAACAAAAACTACGAGCAGTACTTC; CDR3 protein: CARSLEFNKNYEQYF
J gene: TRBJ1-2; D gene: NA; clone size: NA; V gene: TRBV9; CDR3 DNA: TGTGCCAGCAGCGTAGGTGACCGGGCTTCTAACTATGGCTACACCTTC; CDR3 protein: CASSVGDRASNYGYTF
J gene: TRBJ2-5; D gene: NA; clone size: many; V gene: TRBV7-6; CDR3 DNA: TGTGCCAGCAGCCCACCGGGCGGTTTCCAAGAGACCCAGTACTTC; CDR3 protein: CASSPPGGFQETQYF
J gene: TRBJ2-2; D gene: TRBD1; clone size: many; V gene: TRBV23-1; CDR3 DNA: TGCGCCAGCTGCAAAAGATTCACTACAGGGGTGGCGAACACCGGGGAGCTGTTTTTT; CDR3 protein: CASCKRFTTGVANTGELFF
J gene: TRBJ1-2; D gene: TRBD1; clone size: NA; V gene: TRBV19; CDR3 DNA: TGTGCCAGTAGTGTAAGCCTGGACAGGGGAAATGGCTACACCTTC; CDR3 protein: CASSVSLDRGNGYTF
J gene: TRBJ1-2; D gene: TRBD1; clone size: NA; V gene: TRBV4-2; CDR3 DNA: TGTGCCAGCAGCCAAGAGGCAGGGGGCGCCTACTATGGCTACACCTTC; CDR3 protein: CASSQEAGGAYYGYTF
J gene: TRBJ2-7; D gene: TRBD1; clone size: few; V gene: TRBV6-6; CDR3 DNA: TGTGCCAGCAGTTACGGACAGGGTGGGGAGCAGTACTTC; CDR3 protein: CASSYGQGGEQYF
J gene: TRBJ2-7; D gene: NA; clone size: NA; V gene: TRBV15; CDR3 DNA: TGTGCCACCAGCAGGACTACGGGTAGCTCCCCGGCTCCCTACGAGCAGTACTTC; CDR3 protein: CATSRTTGSSPAPYEQYF
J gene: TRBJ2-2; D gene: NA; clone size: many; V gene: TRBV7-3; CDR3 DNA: TGTGCCAGCAGCTTCAGCGGGAACACCGGGGAGCTGTTTTTT; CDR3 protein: CASSFSGNTGELFF
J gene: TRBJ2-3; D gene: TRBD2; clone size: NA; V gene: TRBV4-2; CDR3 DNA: TGTGCCAGCAGCCAAGAGGCCGGGGGGGCTCCAGATACGCAGTATTTT; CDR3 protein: CASSQEAGGAPDTQYF
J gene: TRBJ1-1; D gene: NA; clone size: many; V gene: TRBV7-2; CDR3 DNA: TGTGCCAGCAGCTTAGGAAGGGACCGAGCTTTCTTT; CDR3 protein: CASSLGRDRAFF
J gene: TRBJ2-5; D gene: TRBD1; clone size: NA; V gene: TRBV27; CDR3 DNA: TGTGTCAGCAGTTTGGACAGGCAAGAGACCCAGTACTTC; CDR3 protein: CVSSLDRQETQYF
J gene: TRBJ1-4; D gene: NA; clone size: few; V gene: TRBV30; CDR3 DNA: TGTGCCTGGAGTGTACTAGGGGGGGGAGAAAAACTGTTTTTT; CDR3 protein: CAWSVLGGGEKLFF
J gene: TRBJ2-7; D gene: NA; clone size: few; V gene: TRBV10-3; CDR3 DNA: TGTGCCATCAGTGAGTCGCCCCTTAAACTTACAGGAATTTACACCTCCTACGAGCAGTACTTC; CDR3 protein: CAISESPLKLTGIYTSYEQYF
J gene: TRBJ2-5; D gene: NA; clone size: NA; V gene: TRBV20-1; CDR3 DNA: TGCAGTGCTATGGAGGGGGCTATCAGGCCAATCGAGACCCAGTACTTC; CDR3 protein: CSAMEGAIRPIETQYF
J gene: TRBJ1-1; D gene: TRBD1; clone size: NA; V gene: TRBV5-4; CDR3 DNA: TGTGCCAGCAGCACAGCGACAGGGGAGGAGGACACTGAAGCTTTCTTT; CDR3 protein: CASSTATGEEDTEAFF
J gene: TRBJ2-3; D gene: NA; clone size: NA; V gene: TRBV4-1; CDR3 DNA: TGCGCCAGCAGCCAAATGGAACTAGCCGCAGATACGCAGTATTTT; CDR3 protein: CASSQMELAADTQYF
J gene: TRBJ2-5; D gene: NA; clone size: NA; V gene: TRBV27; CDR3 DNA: TGTGCCAGCGCATTTGGCAGGGTCGAGACCCAGTACTTC; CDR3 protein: CASAFGRVETQYF
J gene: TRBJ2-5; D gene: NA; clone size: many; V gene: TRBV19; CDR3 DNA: TGTGCCTGCCAGGAAGGGGTTCGAGAGACCCAGTACTTC; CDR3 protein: CACQEGVRETQYF
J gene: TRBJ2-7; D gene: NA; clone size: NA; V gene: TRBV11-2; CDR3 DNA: TGTGCTAGCAGCTTGGGGATAGTGTCCTACGAGCAGTACTTC; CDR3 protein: CASSLGIVSYEQYF
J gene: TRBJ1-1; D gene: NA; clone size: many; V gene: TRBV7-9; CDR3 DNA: TGTGCCAGCAGCCCCCCACCGGTGGGGGCCCTGAACACTGAAGCTTTCTTT; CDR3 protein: CASSPPPVGALNTEAFF
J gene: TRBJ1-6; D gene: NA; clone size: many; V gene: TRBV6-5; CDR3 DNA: TGTGCCAGCAGTTACTCCGCTTGGAGCCCCGGGAATTCACCCCTCCACTTT; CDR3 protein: CASSYSAWSPGNSPLHF
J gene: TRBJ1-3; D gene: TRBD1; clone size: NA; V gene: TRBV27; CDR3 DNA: TGTGCCAGCAGTCTCAGGGGGCCCTTCTCTGGAAACACCATATATTTT; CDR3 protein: CASSLRGPFSGNTIYF
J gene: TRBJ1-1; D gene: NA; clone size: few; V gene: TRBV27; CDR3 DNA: TGTGCCAGCAGTCACCGGGGGACCGGCCTTGAAGCTTTCTTT; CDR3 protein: CASSHRGTGLEAFF
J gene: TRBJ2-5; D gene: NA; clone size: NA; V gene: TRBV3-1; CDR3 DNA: TGTGCCAGCAGCCAAGTAGGGAAAGAGACCCAGTACTTC; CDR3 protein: CASSQVGKETQYF
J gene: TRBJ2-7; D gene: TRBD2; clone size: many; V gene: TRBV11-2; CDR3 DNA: TGTGCCAGCAGCAGCGGACTAGTATCCGAGCAGTACTTC; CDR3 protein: CASSSGLVSEQYF
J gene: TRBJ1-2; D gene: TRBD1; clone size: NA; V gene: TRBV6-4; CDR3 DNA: TGTGCCAGCAGCTCAAATTCAGGGGGCTATGGCTACACCTTC; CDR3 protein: CASSSNSGGYGYTF
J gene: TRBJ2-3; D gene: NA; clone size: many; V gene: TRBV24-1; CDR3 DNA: TGTGCCACCAGTCGACGGGGTACCACAGATACGCAGTATTTT; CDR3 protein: CATSRRGTTDTQYF